One and the same sample provided the 21 T cell receptor beta chains below, sequenced in a study of long-term antiretroviral therapy in people with HIV. A v3.0 immunoSEQ assay was performed at survey level. Method: immunoSEQ multiplex PCR; TCRdb's copy keeps in-frame clones and lacks some. This table has 25,000 to 30,000 clones, approximately 81% appearing once. The material was unsorted PBMCs, obtained 3 years after starting antiretroviral therapy. Receptor source: a man aged 35 to 55 with HIV.

This chain links TRBV19 with TRBJ1-1; 8 positions agree with TRBD1. With V trimmed by 5 bases and J by 5 bases, 7 bases remained unmatched. This CDR3 comprises 14 residues. The V gene's germline CDR1 is LNHDA and CDR2 SQIVND (reference sequence). CDR3 DNA sequence: TGTGCCAGTAGTGCTGGACAGGGTATGACTGAAGCTTTCTTT. This translates into CASSAGQGMTEAFF.

A few counts support this clone. In DNA form, the CDR3 reads TGTGCCAGCAGCCAAGCGGGGAGGAGTGGGGAGCTGTTTTTT. It encodes CASSQAGRSGELFF. The chain has TRBV11-3 and TRBJ2-2, with 7 bases identical to TRBD2. The V gene's germline CDR1 is SGHNT and CDR2 YENEEA. V lost 5 bases to trimming and J lost 8 bases; unmatched junction nucleotides: 8. This CDR3 region has 14 residues.

This rearrangement joins TRBV7-2 to TRBJ1-2, with D uncertain. Germline loops: CDR1 SGHTA, CDR2 FQGNSA. The length of the CDR3 is 13 residues. V was pared by 11 bases and J by 4 bases, with 17 bases between. CDR3 coding DNA: TGTGCCGCCCGAGGCGAACGGCGCTATGGCTACACCTTC. Its protein is CAARGERRYGYTF.

The V gene is TRBV14, the J gene TRBJ2-5; TRBD1 matches 8 bases. This CDR3 has 15 residues. Per germline, CDR1 SGHDN and CDR2 FVKESK. J gave up 2 bases and V 4 bases, and 6 bases lay outside the gene matches. The CDR3 here is CASSRFRTGQETQYF. For the CDR3, the DNA is TGTGCCAGCAGCCGCTTCCGGACAGGGCAAGAGACCCAGTACTTC.

The chain links TRBV28 to TRBJ2-2; TRBD2 is a possible D gene (6 bases). Germline CDR1 reads MDHEN; CDR2 reads SYDVKM. The V end was cut by 2 bases, the J end by 7 bases, with 11 bases between. The CDR3 is made up of 14 amino acids. In nucleotides, the CDR3 is TGTGCCAGCAGTTTACACGGCGGGGACGGGGAGCTGTTTTTT. Protein product: CASSLHGGDGELFF.

This clone was detected once. The chain is built from TRBV7-9 and TRBJ2-7; D is unclear. Germline V lookup: CDR1 SEHNR, CDR2 FQNEAQ (reference sequence). CDR3 length: 14 amino acids. V was trimmed by 4 bases and J by 3 bases, leaving 13 bases between them. As DNA, the CDR3 is TGTGCCAGCAGCTCCATGATAGGAAGCTACGAGCAGTACTTC. Translated, it gives CASSSMIGSYEQYF.

The chain recombines TRBV2 with TRBJ2-7; D may be TRBD1 (5 bases). Trimming stripped 5 bases from V and 6 bases from J, with 8 bases between. The CDR3 consists of 11 residues. Germline V CDR1 and CDR2: SNHLY, FYNNEI. CDR3 residues: CASSYDSEQYF. The DNA for the CDR3 is TGTGCCAGCAGTTACGACAGCGAGCAGTACTTC.

The genes are TRBV4-3 and TRBJ2-6; D is perhaps TRBD1 or TRBD2 (6 bases each). The germline V gene encodes CDR1 LGHNA and CDR2 YSLEER. CDR3 length equals 16 residues. Trimming pared 0 bases from V and 4 bases from J, leaving 10 bases between. The CDR3: CASSQERGLGANVLTF. The CDR3 DNA reads as TGCGCCAGCAGCCAAGAACGGGGGCTAGGGGCCAACGTCCTGACTTTC.

The V call is TRBV4-1, the J call TRBJ2-7; D call uncertain. This CDR3 has 14 amino acids. Germline values: CDR1 MGHRA, CDR2 YSYEKL. V was trimmed by 6 bases and J by 1 base, leaving 13 bases between them. Written as DNA, the CDR3 is TGCGCCAGCAGTCCTACCCCCCGATCCTACGAGCAGTACTTC. As protein: CASSPTPRSYEQYF.

The V and J genes are TRBV7-6 and TRBJ2-5; D remains ambiguous. V gave up 0 bases and J gave up 4 bases, with 12 bases separating them. Germline assignment: CDR1 SGHVS and CDR2 FNYEAQ. The CDR3 contains 15 residues. In nucleotides, the CDR3 is TGTGCCAGCAGCTTAGCGGGGTCTGGTGGAGAGACCCAGTACTTC. Its protein is CASSLAGSGGETQYF.

The CDR3 loop reads CAAGTPGANSPLHF. The CDR3 nucleotides read TGTGCCGCGGGGACTCCCGGGGCAAATTCACCCCTCCACTTT. This sequence joins TRBV6-5 and TRBJ1-6; possible D gene TRBD1, 5 bases. The germline gives CDR1 MNHEY, CDR2 SVGAGI. Trimming took 11 bases from V and 7 from J, leaving 18 bases between them. The CDR3 extends over 14 amino acids.

The V gene is TRBV29-1, the J gene TRBJ2-2; D remains ambiguous. The CDR3 totals 11 residues. V was clipped by 2 bases and J by 8 bases, with 6 bases between them. Germline V gene data show CDR1 as SQVTM and CDR2 as ANQGSEA. CDR3 region: CSVETLGELFF. CDR3 DNA sequence: TGCAGCGTTGAAACCCTGGGGGAGCTGTTTTTT.

Comment on this clone: The same CDR3 is also encoded by other DNA sequences in this sample. The chain is built from TRBV10-3 and TRBJ2-7, with TRBD2 as a possible D gene (6 bases). The CDR3 runs to 12 residues. V lost 4 bases, J lost 7 bases, and 11 bases lay in between. In germline, CDR1 is ENHRY, CDR2 SYGVKD. The CDR3 DNA reads TGTGCCATCAGTGGGACGGCGGGGGAGCAGTACTTC. Translated, it gives CAISGTAGEQYF.

The J gene is TRBJ2-7, the V gene TRBV25-1; weak D call: TRBD2 (6 bases). Germline V gene lookup returns CDR1 MGHDK and CDR2 SYGVNS. This CDR3 contains 15 residues. Trimming left V 0 bases short and J 5 bases short, with 14 bases between. The CDR3 loop reads CASSEYTGEGHEQYF. The DNA of the CDR3 is TGTGCCAGCAGTGAATATACGGGAGAGGGCCACGAGCAGTACTTC.

This chain connects TRBV25-1 to TRBJ2-3; no clear D gene. Trimming took 0 bases from V and 7 from J, leaving 11 bases between them. Germline lookup yields CDR1 MGHDK and CDR2 SYGVNS. The CDR3 totals 14 residues. CDR3 region: CASSEYWGMNTQYF. CDR3 DNA sequence: TGTGCCAGCAGTGAATATTGGGGTATGAATACGCAGTATTTT.

The rearrangement joins TRBV19 to TRBJ2-7; 9 nucleotides match TRBD1. This CDR3 has 16 residues. Trimming at V came to 6 bases and at J to 4 bases, leaving 13 bases not matched to a gene. Per germline, CDR1 LNHDA and CDR2 SQIVND (reference sequence). CDR3 region: CASRPTWGDRVYEQYF. The CDR3 DNA reads as TGTGCCAGTAGACCAACATGGGGGGACAGGGTGTACGAGCAGTACTTC.

The CDR3 reads CSARNGYEQYF. The CDR3 DNA is TGCAGTGCTAGAAACGGCTACGAGCAGTACTTC. The V and J genes are TRBV20-1 and TRBJ2-7; no reliable D call. The germline V gene has CDR1 DFQATT and CDR2 SNEGSKA (reference sequence). Trimming removed 2 bases from V and 3 bases from J, with 5 bases in between. CDR3 length: 11 residues.

The V call is TRBV2, the J call TRBJ2-3, with D unclear. The CDR3 length is 11 residues. V was pared by 7 bases and J by 3 bases, with 5 bases between. CDR1 and CDR2 (germline): SNHLY, FYNNEI. The CDR3 bases are TGTGCCAGCACCCTTACAGATACGCAGTATTTT. This translates into CASTLTDTQYF. The entire variable domain, with the rest obtained from reference TRBV2 and TRBJ2-3, is as follows: EPEVTQTPSHQVTQMGQEVILRCVPISNHLYFYWYRQILGQKVEFLVSFYNNEISEKSEIFDDQFSVERPDGSNFTLKIRSTKLEDSAMYFCASTLTDTQYFGPGTRLTVL.

CDR3 DNA: TGTGCCAGCAGCGTCGGAGCATCGACGGAGGGCTACACCTTC. Protein sequence: CASSVGASTEGYTF. The chain couples TRBV9 to TRBJ1-2, with D uncertain. This CDR3 is built from 14 residues. Germline V lookup: CDR1 SGDLS, CDR2 YYNGEE. The ends were cut back, 2 bases at V and 8 bases at J, with 16 bases in the middle.

This rearrangement joins TRBV10-3 to TRBJ2-1; a weak D match, TRBD1 (5 bases). Germline V gives CDR1 ENHRY, CDR2 SYGVKD. The CDR3 covers 11 residues. The V and J ends lost 3 bases and 10 bases respectively, with 7 bases between them. In DNA form, the CDR3 reads TGTGCCATCAGTGAAAACAGGGAGCAGTTCTTC. Its protein product is CAISENREQFF.

The chain uses TRBV13 and TRBJ2-1; possible D gene TRBD2, 6 bases. Trimming removed 3 bases from V and 4 bases from J, with 10 bases in between. CDR3 length: 14 residues. Germline V gene sequence: CDR1 PRHDT, CDR2 FYEKMQ (reference sequence). For the CDR3, the DNA is TGTGCCAGCAGCTTGGGACTCGTATACAATGAGCAGTTCTTC. It encodes CASSLGLVYNEQFF. Together with reference TRBV13 and TRBJ2-1, the CDR3 gives the full variable domain: AAGVIQSPRHLIKEKRETATLKCYPIPRHDTVYWYQQGPGQDPQFLISFYEKMQSDKGSIPDRFSAQQFSDYHSELNMSSLELGDSALYFCASSLGLVYNEQFFGPGTRLTVL.